This entry is about one T cell receptor (beta chain). CDR1 is MNHNS, CDR2 SASEGT, per germline. Between the trimmed V and J ends, which lost 0 bases and 6 bases, there was a span of 12 bases. The CDR3 has 15 residues. Repertoires were generated with immunoSEQ multiplex PCR, while TCRdb's copy carries only in-frame clones and drops some. The table records some 300,000 clones, almost 80% of them present only once. The data were taken from a study of cytotoxic CD8 clonotypes in ibrutinib-treated CLL. The TCR sequence derives from a human donor with chronic lymphocytic leukemia. This material consisted of PBMCs, taken before ibrutinib treatment. The chain combines TRBV6-1 with TRBJ1-5; D is ambiguous. CDR3 nucleotides: TGTGCCAGCAGTGAAGCTTGGATTTTCAGTCAGCCCCAGCATTTT. It is translated as CASSEAWIFSQPQHF.